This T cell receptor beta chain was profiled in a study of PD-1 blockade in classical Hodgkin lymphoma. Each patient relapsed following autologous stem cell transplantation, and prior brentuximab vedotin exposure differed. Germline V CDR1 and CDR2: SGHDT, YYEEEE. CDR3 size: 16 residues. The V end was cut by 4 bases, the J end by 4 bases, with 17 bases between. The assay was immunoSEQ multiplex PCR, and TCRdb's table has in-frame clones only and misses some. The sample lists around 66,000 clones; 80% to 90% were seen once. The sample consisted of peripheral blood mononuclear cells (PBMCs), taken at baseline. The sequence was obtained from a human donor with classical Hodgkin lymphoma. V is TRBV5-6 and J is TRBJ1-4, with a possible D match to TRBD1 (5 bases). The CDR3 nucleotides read TGTGCCAGCAGCGCGGACCGGGACGGCATTAATGAAAAACTGTTTTTT. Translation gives CASSADRDGINEKLFF.